This T cell receptor (beta chain) is from a study of technical replicates of blood from a few donors. Only in-frame clones appear in the TCRdb table, and some are missing; sequencing was by immunoSEQ multiplex PCR. The repertoire holds 76,000 or so clones, with 91% as singletons. CDR1 and CDR2 (germline): ENHRY, SYGVKD. This CDR3 spans 14 amino acids. V was pared by 3 bases and J by 3 bases, with 1 base of the junction left unmatched. The sequence came from a human donor in good health. The sequencing sample was made of T cells isolated from PBMCs. The J gene is TRBJ2-1, the V gene TRBV10-3; 8 bases are shared with TRBD1. This CDR3 is CAISETGGYNEQFF. CDR3 nucleotides: TGTGCCATCAGTGAAACAGGGGGCTACAATGAGCAGTTCTTC.